This T cell receptor beta chain derives from a study of CD8+ T cells in alopecia areata. For the study at large: Among treated patients, oral tofacitinib was administered at 5 to 10 mg twice daily. Treatment ran 6 to 18 months, with 6 months of follow-up afterward.

The CDR3 has 13 residues. Germline V lookup: CDR1 GTSNPN, CDR2 SVGIG (reference sequence). V lost 3 bases, J lost 6 bases, and 15 bases lay in between. Once RNA had been extracted, it was reverse transcribed into cDNA to act as the sequencing template. TCRdb's copy holds only in-frame clones and misses some; the assay was immunoSEQ multiplex PCR. In the table there are 200,000 to 250,000 clones, about 60% of which are singletons. The sample in question was CD4+ T cells sorted from blood, obtained at week 0. The sequence came from a human donor with alopecia areata. The V call is TRBV30, the J call TRBJ2-7; D gene ambiguous. The chain's CDR3 is CAWRKQADGEQYF. As DNA, the CDR3 is TGTGCCTGGAGAAAGCAAGCCGACGGCGAGCAGTACTTC.